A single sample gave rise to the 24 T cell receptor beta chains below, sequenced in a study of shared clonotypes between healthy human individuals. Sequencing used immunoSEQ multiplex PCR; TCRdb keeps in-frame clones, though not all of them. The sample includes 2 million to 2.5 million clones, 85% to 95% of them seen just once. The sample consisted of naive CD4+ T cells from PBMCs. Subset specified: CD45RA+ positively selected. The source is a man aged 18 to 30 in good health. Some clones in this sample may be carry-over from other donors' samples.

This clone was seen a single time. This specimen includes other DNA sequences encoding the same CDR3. CDR3 DNA sequence: TGTGCCAGCAGCTTAGAGGGGACTGGAAACACCATATATTTT. Its protein product is CASSLEGTGNTIYF. The V call is TRBV7-2, the J call TRBJ1-3; D may be TRBD1 (5 bases). CDR1 is SGHTA, CDR2 FQGNSA, per germline. V lost 1 base and J lost 2, with 6 bases in between. The CDR3 is 14 amino acids.

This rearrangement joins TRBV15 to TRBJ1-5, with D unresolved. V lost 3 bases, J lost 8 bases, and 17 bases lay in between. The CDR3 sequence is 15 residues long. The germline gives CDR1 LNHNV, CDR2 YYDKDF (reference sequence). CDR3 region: CATSRDLRVREPQHF. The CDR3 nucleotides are TGTGCCACCAGCAGGGACCTAAGGGTGAGGGAGCCCCAGCATTTT.

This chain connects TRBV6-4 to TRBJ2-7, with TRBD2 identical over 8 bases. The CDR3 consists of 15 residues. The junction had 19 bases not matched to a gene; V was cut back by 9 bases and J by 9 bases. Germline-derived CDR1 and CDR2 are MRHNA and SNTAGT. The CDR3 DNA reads TGTGCCAGTCCGAAACGGTCGGGGCGCCGGGGGGGGCAGTACTTC. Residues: CASPKRSGRRGGQYF.

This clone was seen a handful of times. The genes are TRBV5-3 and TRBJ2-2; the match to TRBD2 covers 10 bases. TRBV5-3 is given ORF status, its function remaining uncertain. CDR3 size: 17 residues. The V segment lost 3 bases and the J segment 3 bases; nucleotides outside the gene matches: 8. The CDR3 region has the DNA TGTGCCAGAAGCTACTTTCGACTAGCGGGTGACACCGGGGAGCTGTTTTTT. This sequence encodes CARSYFRLAGDTGELFF.

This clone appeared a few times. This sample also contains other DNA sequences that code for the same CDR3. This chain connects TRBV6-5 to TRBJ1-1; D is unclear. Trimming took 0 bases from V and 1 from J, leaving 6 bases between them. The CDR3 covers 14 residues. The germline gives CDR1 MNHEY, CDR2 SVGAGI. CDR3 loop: CASSYSSRNTEAFF. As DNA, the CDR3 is TGTGCCAGCAGTTACTCGTCTCGGAACACTGAAGCTTTCTTT.

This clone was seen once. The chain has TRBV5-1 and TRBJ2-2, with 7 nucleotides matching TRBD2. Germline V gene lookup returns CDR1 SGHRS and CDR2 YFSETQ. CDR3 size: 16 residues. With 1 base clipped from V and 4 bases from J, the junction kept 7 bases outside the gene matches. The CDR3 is CASSLFAGVATGELFF. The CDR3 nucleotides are TGCGCCAGCAGCTTGTTTGCGGGAGTCGCCACCGGGGAGCTGTTTTTT.

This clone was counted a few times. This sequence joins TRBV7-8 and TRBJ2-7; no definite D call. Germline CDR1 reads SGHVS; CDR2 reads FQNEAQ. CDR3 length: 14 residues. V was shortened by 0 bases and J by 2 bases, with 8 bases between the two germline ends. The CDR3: CASSLAGYPYEQYF. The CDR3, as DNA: TGTGCCAGCAGCTTAGCCGGGTATCCCTACGAGCAGTACTTC.

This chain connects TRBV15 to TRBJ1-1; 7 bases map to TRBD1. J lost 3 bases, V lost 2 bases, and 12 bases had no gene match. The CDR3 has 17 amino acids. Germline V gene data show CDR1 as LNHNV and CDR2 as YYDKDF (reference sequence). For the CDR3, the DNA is TGTGCCACCAGCAGATCAATAGACCGGGACAGAGACACTGAAGCTTTCTTT. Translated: CATSRSIDRDRDTEAFF.

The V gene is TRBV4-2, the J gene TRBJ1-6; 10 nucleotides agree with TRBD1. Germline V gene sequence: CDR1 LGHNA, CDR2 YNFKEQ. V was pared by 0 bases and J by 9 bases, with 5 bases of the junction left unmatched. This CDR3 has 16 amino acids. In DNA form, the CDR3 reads TGTGCCAGCAGCCAAGATGTGAGACAGGGGGCTTCACCCCTCCACTTT. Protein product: CASSQDVRQGASPLHF.

The CDR3 nucleotides are TGTGCCAGCAGTCCCCCGGGGGTAGAGACCCAGTACTTC. This translates into CASSPPGVETQYF. The V gene is TRBV6-5, the J gene TRBJ2-5; D might be TRBD2 (6 bases). The V end was cut by 5 bases, the J end by 4 bases, with 11 bases between. CDR1 MNHEY and CDR2 SVGAGI come from the germline V gene. The CDR3 length is 13 residues.

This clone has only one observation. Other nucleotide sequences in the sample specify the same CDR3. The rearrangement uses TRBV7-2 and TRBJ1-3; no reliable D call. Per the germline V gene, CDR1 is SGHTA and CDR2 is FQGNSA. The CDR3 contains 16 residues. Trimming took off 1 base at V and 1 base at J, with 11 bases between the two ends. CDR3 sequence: CASSLVAGSSGNTIYF. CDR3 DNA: TGTGCCAGCAGCTTAGTGGCGGGTTCATCTGGAAACACCATATATTTT.

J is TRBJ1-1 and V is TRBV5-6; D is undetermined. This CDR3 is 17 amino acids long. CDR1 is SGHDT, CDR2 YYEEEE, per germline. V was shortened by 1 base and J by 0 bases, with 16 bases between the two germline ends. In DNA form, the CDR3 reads TGTGCCAGCAGCTTGCTCTTCACAGATTTCATGAACACTGAAGCTTTCTTT. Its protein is CASSLLFTDFMNTEAFF.

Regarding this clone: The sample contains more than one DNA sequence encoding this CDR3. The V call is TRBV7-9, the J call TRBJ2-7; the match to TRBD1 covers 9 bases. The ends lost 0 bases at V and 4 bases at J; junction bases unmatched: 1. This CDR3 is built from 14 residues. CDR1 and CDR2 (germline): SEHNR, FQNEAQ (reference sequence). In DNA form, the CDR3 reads TGTGCCAGCAGCTTAGCCGGGACAGGGTACGAGCAGTACTTC. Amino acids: CASSLAGTGYEQYF.

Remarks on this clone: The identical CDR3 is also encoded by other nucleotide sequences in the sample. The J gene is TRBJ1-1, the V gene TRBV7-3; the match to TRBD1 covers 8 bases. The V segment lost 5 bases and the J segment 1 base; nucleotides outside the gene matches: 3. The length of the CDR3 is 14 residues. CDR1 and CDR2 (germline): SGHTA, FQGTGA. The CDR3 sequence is CASSPQGGNTEAFF. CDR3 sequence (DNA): TGTGCCAGCAGCCCACAGGGGGGGAACACTGAAGCTTTCTTT.

This CDR3 reads CASRQTGPGQPQHF. The DNA of the CDR3 is TGTGCCAGCAGGCAAACAGGACCTGGTCAGCCCCAGCATTTT. The V gene is TRBV7-2, the J gene TRBJ1-5; D may be TRBD1 (5 bases). V lost 6 bases to trimming and J lost 6 bases, with 15 bases between them. Germline CDR1 SGHTA, CDR2 FQGNSA. This CDR3 comprises 14 residues.

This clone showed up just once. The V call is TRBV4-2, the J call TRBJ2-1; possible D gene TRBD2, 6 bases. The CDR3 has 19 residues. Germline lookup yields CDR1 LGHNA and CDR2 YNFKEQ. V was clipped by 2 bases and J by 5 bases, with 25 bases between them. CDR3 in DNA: TGTGCCAGCAGCCAAACTCCGACTGGACTAAGGGCTAGCCACAATGAGCAGTTCTTC. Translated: CASSQTPTGLRASHNEQFF.

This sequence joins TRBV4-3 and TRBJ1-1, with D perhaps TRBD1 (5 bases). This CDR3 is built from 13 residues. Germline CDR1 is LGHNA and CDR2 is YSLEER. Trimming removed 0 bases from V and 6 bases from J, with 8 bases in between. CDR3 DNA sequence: TGCGCCAGCAGCCAAGATGGGGGGGCTGAAGCTTTCTTT. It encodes CASSQDGGAEAFF.

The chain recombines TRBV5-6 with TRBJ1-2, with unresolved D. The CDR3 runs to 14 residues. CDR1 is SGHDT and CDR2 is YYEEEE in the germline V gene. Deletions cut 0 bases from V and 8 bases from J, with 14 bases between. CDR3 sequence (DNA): TGTGCCAGCAGCTTGGGTTGGAGAGAGGGAGGCTACACCTTC. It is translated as CASSLGWREGGYTF.

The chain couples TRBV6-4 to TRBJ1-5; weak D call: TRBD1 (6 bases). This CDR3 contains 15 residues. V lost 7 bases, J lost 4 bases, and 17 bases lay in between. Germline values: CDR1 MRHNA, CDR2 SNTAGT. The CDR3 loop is CASNRQDTENQPQHF. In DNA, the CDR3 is TGTGCCAGCAATAGACAGGATACCGAAAATCAGCCCCAGCATTTT.

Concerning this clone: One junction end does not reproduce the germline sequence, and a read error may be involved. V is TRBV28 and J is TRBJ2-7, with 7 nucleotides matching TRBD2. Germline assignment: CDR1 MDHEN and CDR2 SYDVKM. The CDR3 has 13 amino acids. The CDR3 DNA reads TGTGTCAGCAGTTTATGGGGGGGCTACGAGCAGTACTTC. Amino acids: CVSSLWGGYEQYF.

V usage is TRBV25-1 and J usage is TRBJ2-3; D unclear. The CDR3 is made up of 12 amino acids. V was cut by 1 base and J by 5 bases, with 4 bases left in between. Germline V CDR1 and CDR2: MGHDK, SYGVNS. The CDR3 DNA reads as TGTGCCAGCAGTGAATTTGTAGATACGCAGTATTTT. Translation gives CASSEFVDTQYF.

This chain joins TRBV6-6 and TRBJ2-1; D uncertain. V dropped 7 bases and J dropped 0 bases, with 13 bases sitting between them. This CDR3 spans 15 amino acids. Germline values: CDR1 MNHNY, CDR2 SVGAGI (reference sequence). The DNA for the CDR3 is TGTGCCAGCAAGGGTTCTAGGAGCTCCTACAATGAGCAGTTCTTC. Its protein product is CASKGSRSSYNEQFF.

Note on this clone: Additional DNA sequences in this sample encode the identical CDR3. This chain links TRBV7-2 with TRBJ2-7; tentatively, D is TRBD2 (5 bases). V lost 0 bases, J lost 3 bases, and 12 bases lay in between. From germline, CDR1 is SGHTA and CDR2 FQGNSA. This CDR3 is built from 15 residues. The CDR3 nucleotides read TGTGCCAGCAGCTTAGCTGCGCGAGGGAACTACGAGCAGTACTTC. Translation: CASSLAARGNYEQYF.

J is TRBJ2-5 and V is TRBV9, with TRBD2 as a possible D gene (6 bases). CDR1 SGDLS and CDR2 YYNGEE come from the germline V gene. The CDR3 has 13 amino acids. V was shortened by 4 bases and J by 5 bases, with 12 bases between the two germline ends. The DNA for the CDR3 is TGTGCCAGCAGCTTGTGGGGGGAGGAGACCCAGTACTTC. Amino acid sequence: CASSLWGEETQYF.